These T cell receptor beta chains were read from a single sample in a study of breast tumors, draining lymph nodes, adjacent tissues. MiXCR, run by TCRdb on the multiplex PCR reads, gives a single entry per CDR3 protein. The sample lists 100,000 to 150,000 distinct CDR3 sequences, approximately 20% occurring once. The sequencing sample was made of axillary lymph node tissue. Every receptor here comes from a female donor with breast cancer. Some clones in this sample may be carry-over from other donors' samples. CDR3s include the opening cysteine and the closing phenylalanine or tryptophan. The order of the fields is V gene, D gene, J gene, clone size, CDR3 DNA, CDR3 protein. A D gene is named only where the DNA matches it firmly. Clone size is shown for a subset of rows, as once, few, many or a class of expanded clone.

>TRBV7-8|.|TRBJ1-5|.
TGTGCCAGCAGCTTAGCCATCGGGAGGGCCACAGATACGCAGCATTTT
CASSLAIGRATDTQHF
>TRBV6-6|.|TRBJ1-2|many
TGTGCCAGCAGTTACAACCCGGGGGGCTACACCTTC
CASSYNPGGYTF
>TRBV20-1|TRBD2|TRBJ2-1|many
TGCAGTGCTATATCTAGCGGGAGGGTTCAGGGTGAGCAGTTCTTC
CSAISSGRVQGEQFF
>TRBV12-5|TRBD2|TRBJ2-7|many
TGTGCTAGTGGTTTGGTGAGCGGGAGCTCAGTCCACGAGCAGTACTTC
CASGLVSGSSVHEQYF
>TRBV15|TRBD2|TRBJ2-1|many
TGTGCCACCAGCAGAGCCCCGGGAACTAGCGGGAGGGCGGGTAATGAGCAGTTCTTC
CATSRAPGTSGRAGNEQFF
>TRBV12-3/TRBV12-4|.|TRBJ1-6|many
TGTGCCAGCAGTTTATCAGAGTATAATTCACCCCTCCACTTT
CASSLSEYNSPLHF
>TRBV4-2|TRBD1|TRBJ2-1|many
TGTGCCAGCAGCCAAGAGCTGGACAGGATATATGAGCAGTTCTTC
CASSQELDRIYEQFF
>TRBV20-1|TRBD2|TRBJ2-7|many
TGCAGTGCTAGAGTGGCTAGCGGGAGTGTATACGAGCAGTACTTC
CSARVASGSVYEQYF
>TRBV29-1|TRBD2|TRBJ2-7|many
TGCAGCGTTGGACTAGCGGGAGTCGAGCAGTACTTC
CSVGLAGVEQYF
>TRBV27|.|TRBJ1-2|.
TGTGCCAGCAGTGCCAGCCTTACTGGGGATGGCTACACCTTC
CASSASLTGDGYTF
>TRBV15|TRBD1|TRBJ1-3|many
TGTGCCACCAGCATAGGGGGCCCTGGAAACACCATATATTTT
CATSIGGPGNTIYF
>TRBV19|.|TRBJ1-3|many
TGTGCCAGTAGTATTGTAACTGGAAACACCATATATTTT
CASSIVTGNTIYF
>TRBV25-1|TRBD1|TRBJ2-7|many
TGTGCCAGCAGTGACGATGGACAGGGCCTCTACGAGCAGTACTTC
CASSDDGQGLYEQYF
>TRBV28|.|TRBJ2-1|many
TGTGCCAGCAGTTTATTAGGTAATAATGAGCAGTTCTTC
CASSLLGNNEQFF
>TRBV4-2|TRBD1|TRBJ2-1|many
TGTGCCAGCAGCCAAGCCTCGGGACAGACCTCTTATGAGCAGTTCTTC
CASSQASGQTSYEQFF
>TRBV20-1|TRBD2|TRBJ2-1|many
TGCAGTGCTGCCACTAGCGGGAGACCCAATGAGCAGTTCTTC
CSAATSGRPNEQFF
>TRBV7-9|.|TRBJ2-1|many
TGTGCCAGCAGCCCCGGGATGAGCGCGGTTGATGAGCAGTTCTTC
CASSPGMSAVDEQFF
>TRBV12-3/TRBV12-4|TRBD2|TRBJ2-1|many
TGTGCCAGCGCCGGGACTAGCGGGAGAAATGAGCAGTTCTTC
CASAGTSGRNEQFF
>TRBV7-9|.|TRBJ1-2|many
TGTGCCAGCAGCGCACGGGAGGGCTATGGCTACACCTTC
CASSAREGYGYTF
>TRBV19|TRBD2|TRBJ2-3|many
TGTGCCAGTAGTATAGGAGCGGGAGGCTTAGATACGCAGTATTTT
CASSIGAGGLDTQYF
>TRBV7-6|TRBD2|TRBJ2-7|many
TGTGCCAGCAGCTTAGGGAGCGGGGGAGCAGGCGAGCAGTACTTC
CASSLGSGGAGEQYF
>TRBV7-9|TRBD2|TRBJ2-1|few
TGTGCCGGCAGCTTAGTGTCTAGCGGGATTCCCTACAATGAGCAGTTCTTC
CAGSLVSSGIPYNEQFF
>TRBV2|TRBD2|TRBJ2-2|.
TGTGCCAGCAGTGATGGGACTAGCGGGAGATTTGTCGGGGAGCTGTTTTTT
CASSDGTSGRFVGELFF
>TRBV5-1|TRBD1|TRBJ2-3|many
TGCGCCAGCAGCTCTGACAGGGGCTCAGATACGCAGTATTTT
CASSSDRGSDTQYF
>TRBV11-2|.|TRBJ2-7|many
TGTGCCAGCAGCTTATTGGGGGCGCGTTACGAGCAGTACTTC
CASSLLGARYEQYF
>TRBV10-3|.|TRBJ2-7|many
TGTGCCATCAGTGAGACAGGGGAGGACTCCGGACAGTACTTC
CAISETGEDSGQYF
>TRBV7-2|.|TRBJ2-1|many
TGTGCCAGCAGCTTAGACGCGCGAGAGCAGTTCTTC
CASSLDAREQFF
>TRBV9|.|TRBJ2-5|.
TGTGCCAGCAGCATAGGAGGCGGCAGGCAAGAGACCCAGTACTTC
CASSIGGGRQETQYF
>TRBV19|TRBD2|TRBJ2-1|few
TGTGCCAGTAGTATAGATCGGGGGGAGAACAATGAGCAGTTCTTC
CASSIDRGENNEQFF
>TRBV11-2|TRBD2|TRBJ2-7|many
TGTGCCAGCAGCTCCTTTGGACTAGCGGGGACCTACGAGCAGTACTTC
CASSSFGLAGTYEQYF
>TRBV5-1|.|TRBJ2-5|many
TGCGCCAGCAGCTTGGACAGGGTCGAGACCCAGTACTTC
CASSLDRVETQYF
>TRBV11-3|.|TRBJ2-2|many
TGTGCCAGCAGCCCCTTCGGCGACGGGGAGCTGTTTTTT
CASSPFGDGELFF
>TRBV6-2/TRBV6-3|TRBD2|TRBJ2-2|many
TGTGCCAGCAGTTATAGGACTAGCGCGGAGCTGTTTTTT
CASSYRTSAELFF
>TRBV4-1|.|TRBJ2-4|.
TGCGCCAGCAGCCAAGCAGGGCTTGGCAAAAGCATTCAGTACTTC
CASSQAGLGKSIQYF
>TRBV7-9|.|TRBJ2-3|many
TGTGCCAGCAGCCCCCAGGCCGGATATACGCAGTATTTT
CASSPQAGYTQYF
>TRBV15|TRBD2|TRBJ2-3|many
TGTGCCACCAGCAGACGGGGGGTGGTTACGCAGTATTTT
CATSRRGVVTQYF
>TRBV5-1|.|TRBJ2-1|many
TGCGCCAGCAGCTTGGTGGGTCGGAGGTTCGATGAGCAGTTCTTC
CASSLVGRRFDEQFF
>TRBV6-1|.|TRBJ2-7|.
TGTGCCAGCAGACCCAACCCCGATGGGTCCCACGAGCAGTACTTC
CASRPNPDGSHEQYF
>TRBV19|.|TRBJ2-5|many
TGTGCCAGTAGTATATCGGGAGACCCCCAAGAGACCCAGTACTTC
CASSISGDPQETQYF
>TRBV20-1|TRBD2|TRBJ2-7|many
TGCAGTGCTGATACCGGGACTAGCGGGAGCTCCTACGAGCAGTACTTC
CSADTGTSGSSYEQYF
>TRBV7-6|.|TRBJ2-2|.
TGTGCCAGCAGCTTAAGTCGACAGGAGAACACCGGGGAGCTGTTTTTT
CASSLSRQENTGELFF
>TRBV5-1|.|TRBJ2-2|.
TGCGCCAGCAGCTATTTGGGCGGGGAGCTGTTTTTT
CASSYLGGELFF
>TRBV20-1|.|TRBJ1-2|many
TGCAGTGCTAGAGAGGGGACCTCTGGCTACACCTTC
CSAREGTSGYTF
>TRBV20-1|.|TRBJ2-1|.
TGCAGTGCTAGAGTGTCCCCGGGCGGGAATAATGAGCAGATCTTC
CSARVSPGGNNEQIF
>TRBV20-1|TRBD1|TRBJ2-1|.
TGCAGTGCTACAGGACAGGGGAGGTACAATGAGCAGTTCTTC
CSATGQGRYNEQFF
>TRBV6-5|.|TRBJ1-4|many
TGTGCCAGCAGCCAGGGACGGGGGAGCGAAAAACTGTTTTTT
CASSQGRGSEKLFF
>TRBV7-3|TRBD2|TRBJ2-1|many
TGTGCCAGCAGCTTAACAGGCCGGGAGGCAGGTGAGCAGTTCTTC
CASSLTGREAGEQFF
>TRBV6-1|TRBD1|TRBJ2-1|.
TGTGCCAGCAGTATTCCTGACAGGGCCGGGCCAAGCTCCTACAATGAGCAGTTCTTC
CASSIPDRAGPSSYNEQFF
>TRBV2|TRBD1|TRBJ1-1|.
TGTGCCAGGGGGGCAGGGGGCGGTGAAGCTTTCTTT
CARGAGGGEAFF
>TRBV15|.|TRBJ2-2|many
TGTGCCACCAGCAGGGGCGATACCGGGGAGCTGTTTTTT
CATSRGDTGELFF
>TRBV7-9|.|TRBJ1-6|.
TGTGCCAGCAGCTTTCAAGACTTGTTGGGGGCGAGGTCACCCCTCCACTTT
CASSFQDLLGARSPLHF
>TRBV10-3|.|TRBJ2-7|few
TGTGCCATCAGGTCTGGGTACGGCTACGAGCGGTACTTC
CAIRSGYGYERYF
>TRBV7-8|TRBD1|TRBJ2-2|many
TGTGCCAGCAGCTTAGGGGACAGCCTGGGCATTAACACCGGGGAGCTGTTTTTT
CASSLGDSLGINTGELFF
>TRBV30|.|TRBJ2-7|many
TGTGCCTGGAGGTCGCAGGGGCTCACCGAGCAGTACTTC
CAWRSQGLTEQYF
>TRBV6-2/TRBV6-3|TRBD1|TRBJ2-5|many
TGTGCCAGCAGCATACGGCAGGGGGTATCAGAGACCCAGTACTTC
CASSIRQGVSETQYF
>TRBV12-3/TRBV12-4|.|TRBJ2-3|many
TGTGCCAGCGAGTTAGGAAATACGCAGTATTTT
CASELGNTQYF
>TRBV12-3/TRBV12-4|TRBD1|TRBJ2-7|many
TGTGCCAGCAGGGGGACAGTCGCCCACGAGCAGTACTTC
CASRGTVAHEQYF
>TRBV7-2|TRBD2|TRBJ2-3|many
TGTGCCAGCAGCAAGAGCGGGAGAGGAGCAGATACGCAGTATTTT
CASSKSGRGADTQYF
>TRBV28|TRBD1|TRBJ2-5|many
TGTGCCAGCAGGGACAGGGCACAAGAGACCCAGTACTTC
CASRDRAQETQYF